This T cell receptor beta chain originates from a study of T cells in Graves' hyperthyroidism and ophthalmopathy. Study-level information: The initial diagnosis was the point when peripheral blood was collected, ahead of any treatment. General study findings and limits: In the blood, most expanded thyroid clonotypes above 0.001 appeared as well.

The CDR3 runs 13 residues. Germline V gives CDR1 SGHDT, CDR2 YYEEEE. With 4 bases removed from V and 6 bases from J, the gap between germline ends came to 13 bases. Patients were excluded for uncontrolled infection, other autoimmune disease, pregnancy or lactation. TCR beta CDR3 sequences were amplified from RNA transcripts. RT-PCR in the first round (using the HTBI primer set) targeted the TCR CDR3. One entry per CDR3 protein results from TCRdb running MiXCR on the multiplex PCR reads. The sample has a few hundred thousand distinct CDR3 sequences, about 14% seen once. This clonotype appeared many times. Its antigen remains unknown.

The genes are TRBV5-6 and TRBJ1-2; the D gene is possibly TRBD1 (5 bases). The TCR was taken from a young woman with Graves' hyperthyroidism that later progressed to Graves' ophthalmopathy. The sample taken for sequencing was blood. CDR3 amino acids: CASSPGHGDGYTF. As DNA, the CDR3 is TGTGCCAGCAGCCCGGGGCATGGAGATGGCTACACCTTC.